This T cell receptor (beta chain) was profiled in a study of T cells in Graves' hyperthyroidism and ophthalmopathy. The CDR3 regions of TCR beta were amplified from RNA transcripts. The HTBI primer set was used in a first-round RT-PCR of the TCR CDR3. From the multiplex PCR reads, TCRdb called clonotypes with MiXCR, one entry per CDR3 protein. The data show about 740,000 distinct CDR3 sequences, 12% to 15% seen once. This CDR3 region has 14 residues. V shed 1 base and J shed 6 bases, with 7 bases lying between them. Per germline, CDR1 SEHNR and CDR2 FQNEAQ (reference sequence). Notes on the study in general: Researchers report that a 13 V-J model separated ophthalmopathy from stable hyperthyroidism.

For this clonotype: As yet, its antigen is unknown.

Across 18 months, stable Graves' hyperthyroidism was marked by no progression to ophthalmopathy. Those with hyperthyroidism were 18 to 65 years old, newly diagnosed, and ill for under 2 months. On the basis of clinical symptoms, serum thyroxine and TRAb, thyroid ultrasound and orbital computed tomography, diagnoses were made. This clonotype was obtained from a woman aged 18-29 years with Graves' hyperthyroidism. The chain combines TRBV7-9 with TRBJ1-6, with D maybe TRBD1 (5 bases). The sample was blood. In DNA form, the CDR3 reads TGTGCCAGCAGCTTAGAGACAGCTAATTCACCCCTCCACTTT. As protein: CASSLETANSPLHF.